Reported below is one T cell receptor beta chain. Its antigen remains unidentified. The sample carries other DNA sequences with the same CDR3. The CDR3 runs 14 residues. Germline V gene sequence: CDR1 SNHLY, CDR2 FYNNEI. V was trimmed by 6 bases and J by 0 bases, leaving 12 bases between them. Naive CD8 populations comprised CD45RO-negative cells positively selected for CCR7, excluding terminally differentiated effector memory CD45RA+ cells. This sample stems from a study of shared clonotypes between healthy human individuals. Overall study: A donor's plate count was three for CD4 naive and three for CD4 memory; CD8 naive had two and CD8 memory one. Study-wide findings and caveats: Among donors, the sharing of clonotypes was expected to be influenced by sequencing depth.

In the authors' workflow: Filtering of immunoSEQ junctional sequences could not match full-length read filtering. Produced via immunoSEQ multiplex PCR; TCRdb's table is partial and in-frame only. V and J calls and clone size are given by that table; D and trimming were obtained from the DNA. Of hundreds of thousands of clones listed, 90% to 95% were seen once; the top ten hold around 24%. The sample consisted of naive CD8+ T cells sorted from blood. V is TRBV2 and J is TRBJ2-7; either TRBD1 or TRBD2 may fit D (6 bases each). This receptor was identified in a man younger than 45 in good health. CDR3 sequence (DNA): TGTGCCAGCAGGGGGGCGGGGAGCTCCTACGAGCAGTACTTC. It specifies CASRGAGSSYEQYF.